The next 8 T cell receptor beta chains were all read from a single sample in a study of cytomegalovirus exposure and HLA in healthy donors (dated by TCRdb to 2016 to 2017). The library was generated by the immunoSEQ multiplex PCR assay. The multiplex PCR relied on a mix of 60 forward primers for TCR Vbeta segments and 13 reverse primers for TCR Jbeta segments. This immuneACCESS table, as held by TCRdb, lists in-frame sequences with V and J called but not all clones. Of the missing ones, under half trace to an unresolved V gene in checked studies; the others have no known cause. The sample data list 150,000 to 200,000 clones, and roughly 80% of these were observed just once. In total, the top ten clones hold just under 5% of the sample. The sequenced sample was PBMCs. These receptors were collected from a woman aged 18 to 35 in good health and CMV-seropositive.

The chain recombines TRBV2 with TRBJ2-7; TRBD1 matches at 8 bases. Germline V gene sequence: CDR1 SNHLY, CDR2 FYNNEI. The CDR3 is 13 amino acids. Trimming removed 7 bases from V and 3 bases from J; junction bases left unmatched: 5. CDR3 sequence: CASKAGGLYEQYF. The CDR3 bases are TGTGCCAGCAAGGCAGGGGGCCTCTACGAGCAGTACTTC.

The CDR3 loop is CASSLRQGILNTEAFF. The DNA for the CDR3 is TGTGCCAGCAGTTTGAGGCAGGGGATATTGAACACTGAAGCTTTCTTT. V is TRBV28 and J is TRBJ1-1, with D possibly matching TRBD1 (6 bases). The CDR3 is made up of 16 amino acids. V shed 3 bases and J shed 0 bases, with 14 bases lying between them. Germline V lookup: CDR1 MDHEN, CDR2 SYDVKM. The complete variable domain, with remaining parts taken from reference TRBV28 and TRBJ1-1, reads DVKVTQSSRYLVKRTGEKVFLECVQDMDHENMFWYRQDPGLGLRLIYFSYDVKMKEKGDIPEGYSVSREKKERFSLILESASTNQTSMYLCASSLRQGILNTEAFFGQGTRLTVV.

This clone was detected once. The CDR3: CASSRDRTNTQYF. The CDR3 nucleotides read TGTGCCAGCAGCCGAGACAGGACAAATACGCAGTATTTT. The gene calls are TRBV7-9 and TRBJ2-3; maybe TRBD1 (6 bases). Germline V gives CDR1 SEHNR, CDR2 FQNEAQ (reference sequence). The length of the CDR3 is 13 residues. V dropped 5 bases and J dropped 7 bases, with 13 bases sitting between them.

This clone was recorded once. The genes are TRBV4-3 and TRBJ1-1, with D possibly being TRBD1 (6 bases). From germline, CDR1 is LGHNA and CDR2 YSLEER. The CDR3 loop spans 16 amino acids. The germline V and J ends were trimmed by 2 bases and 1 base, with 14 bases remaining between them. The DNA for the CDR3 is TGCGCCAGCAGCCAATTGTTGGGGGCCGCGAACACTGAAGCTTTCTTT. It codes for CASSQLLGAANTEAFF.

In this sample, this clone turned up a few times. This chain connects TRBV6-5 to TRBJ1-5; D not resolved. From germline, CDR1 is MNHEY and CDR2 SVGAGI. Trimming pared 2 bases from V and 4 bases from J, leaving 6 bases between. The CDR3 is 13 residues long. Here the CDR3 DNA reads TGTGCCAGCAGTTACCGAGAAAATCAGCCCCAGCATTTT. It translates to CASSYRENQPQHF.

V and J are TRBV7-3 and TRBJ2-3, with D perhaps TRBD2 (7 bases). Germline CDR1 reads SGHTA; CDR2 reads FQGTGA. The CDR3 contains 15 residues. The V end lost 3 bases, the J end lost 3 bases, and 13 bases lay between the germline ends. Here the CDR3 DNA reads TGTGCCAGCAGCTTGGGGGGGCGGGGGACAGATACGCAGTATTTT. Its translation is CASSLGGRGTDTQYF.

The rearrangement uses TRBV7-9 and TRBJ1-5, with D possibly being TRBD1 (5 bases). There are 16 residues in the CDR3. With 4 bases removed from V and 2 bases from J, the gap between germline ends came to 15 bases. Germline V gives CDR1 SEHNR, CDR2 FQNEAQ (reference sequence). The DNA for the CDR3 is TGTGCCAGCAGCTCGGGGGACCGGACGGGCAATCAGCCCCAGCATTTT. It translates to CASSSGDRTGNQPQHF.

V usage is TRBV5-1 and J usage is TRBJ2-1, with 8 bases matching TRBD1. This CDR3 contains 15 residues. CDR1 SGHRS and CDR2 YFSETQ come from the germline V gene. The J segment lost 4 bases and the V segment lost 1 base, leaving 4 bases of the junction unmatched. This CDR3 is CASSLKDREYNEQFF. In DNA form, the CDR3 reads TGCGCCAGCAGCTTGAAGGACAGGGAGTACAATGAGCAGTTCTTC.